There are many counts of the clone carrying this TCR beta chain. TCRdb re-called the 5' RACE reads with MiXCR, one entry per CDR3 protein. Among 200,000 to 300,000 distinct CDR3 sequences listed, 7.5% were seen once. The source of the sample is a study of identical twins. The germline V gene has CDR1 SGDLS and CDR2 YYNGEE. V dropped 4 bases and J dropped 6; count of bases not matched to a gene: 13. The CDR3 covers 16 residues. This sample also belongs to another study, concerning yellow fever vaccine responses in identical twins.

The sequence came from a woman aged 18-29 years in good health. The chain joins TRBV9 to TRBJ2-7, with TRBD2 matching 10 bases. Material: CD8+ T cells sorted from blood. The CDR3 DNA sequence: TGTGCCAGCAGCCTCCTATGGGCTAGCGGGAGAAGCGAGCAGTACTTC. Translation gives CASSLLWASGRSEQYF. Using reference TRBV9 and TRBJ2-7 for the parts outside the CDR3, the full variable domain is DSGVTQTPKHLITATGQRVTLRCSPRSGDLSVYWYQQSLDQGLQFLIQYYNGEERAKGNILERFSAQQFPDLHSELNLSSLELGDSALYFCASSLLWASGRSEQYFGPGTRLTVT.